These 11 T cell receptor beta chains were all obtained from the same sample, sequenced in a study of shared clonotypes between healthy human individuals. Using immunoSEQ multiplex PCR, the repertoire was profiled, and TCRdb retains in-frame clones only, with some absent. The sample lists fewer than 100,000 clones; under 80% were seen once. Sequencing was performed on memory CD8+ T cells sorted from blood. Regarding subset: CD45RO+ cells pooled with CCR7-negative TemRA cells. The receptors were sampled from a man aged 30-40 years in good health.

The V call is TRBV14, the J call TRBJ2-1; TRBD1 matches at 7 bases. CDR1 and CDR2 from the germline V gene are SGHDN and FVKESK. This CDR3 is 16 amino acids long. Losses at the gene ends were 0 bases for V and 3 bases for J; bases not matched to a gene: 5. In DNA form, the CDR3 reads TGTGCCAGCAGCCAAGATCTACAGGGGCTCTACAATGAGCAGTTCTTC. Protein product: CASSQDLQGLYNEQFF.

V is TRBV27 and J is TRBJ2-7; 13 nucleotides agree with TRBD2. The CDR3 is made up of 14 amino acids. Per germline, CDR1 MNHEY and CDR2 SMNVEV (reference sequence). V gave up 5 bases and J gave up 6 bases; unmatched junction bases: 4. In nucleotides, the CDR3 is TGTGCCAGCAGTCTAACTAGCGGGAGGGTCGAGCAGTACTTC. Translation: CASSLTSGRVEQYF.

This chain uses TRBV6-6 with TRBJ2-7; 7 bases map to TRBD2. The CDR3 covers 15 residues. Trimming at V came to 2 bases and at J to 1 base, leaving 5 bases not matched to a gene. Germline assignment: CDR1 MNHNY and CDR2 SVGAGI (reference sequence). CDR3 DNA: TGTGCCAGCAGTTACGTGGGAGGGAGGTCCTACGAGCAGTACTTC. It encodes CASSYVGGRSYEQYF.

This clone is a singleton in its sample. This rearrangement joins TRBV9 to TRBJ2-1; 12 nucleotides align to TRBD2. Trimming took 0 bases from V and 11 from J; bases not matched to a gene: 6. This CDR3 spans 15 amino acids. The germline V gene encodes CDR1 SGDLS and CDR2 YYNGEE. The CDR3 nucleotides are TGTGCCAGCAGCGTAGGGACTAGCGGGATAGGTAAGCAGTTCTTC. It specifies CASSVGTSGIGKQFF.

The chain recombines TRBV29-1 with TRBJ1-1; D uncertain. Trimming cost V 5 bases and J 1 base, with 17 bases left between them. The CDR3 is 15 residues long. The germline V gene has CDR1 SQVTM and CDR2 ANQGSEA. CDR3 nucleotide sequence: TGCAGCGTTAATCTCTCCCCGAAGGAGAACACTGAAGCTTTCTTT. It codes for CSVNLSPKENTEAFF.

The chain recombines TRBV28 with TRBJ2-7, with 10 bases lining up with TRBD2. J was trimmed by 3 bases and V by 2 bases; bases with no gene match: 13. The CDR3 has 18 residues. The V gene's germline CDR1 is MDHEN and CDR2 SYDVKM. The chain's CDR3 is CASSLPLAGAGAYYEQYF. In nucleotides, the CDR3 is TGTGCCAGCAGTTTACCCCTAGCGGGAGCAGGGGCATACTACGAGCAGTACTTC. Filled out from reference TRBV28 and TRBJ2-7, the complete variable domain reads DVKVTQSSRYLVKRTGEKVFLECVQDMDHENMFWYRQDPGLGLRLIYFSYDVKMKEKGDIPEGYSVSREKKERFSLILESASTNQTSMYLCASSLPLAGAGAYYEQYFGPGTRLTVT.

This chain uses TRBV28 with TRBJ1-3, with D hard to call. CDR1 and CDR2 from the germline V gene are MDHEN and SYDVKM. CDR3 length equals 16 residues. Trimming took 5 bases from V and 2 from J, leaving 16 bases between them. The CDR3 DNA reads as TGTGCCAGCAGTCCCCCGCGGGGAAGCGCTGGAAACACCATATATTTT. Translation: CASSPPRGSAGNTIYF.

The rearrangement joins TRBV9 to TRBJ2-2; TRBD2 is a possible D gene (5 bases). This CDR3 comprises 15 residues. V lost 3 bases and J 4 bases, leaving 13 bases between the germline ends. Germline loops: CDR1 SGDLS, CDR2 YYNGEE. CDR3 region: CASSALGSITGELFF. CDR3 sequence (DNA): TGTGCCAGCAGCGCCTTAGGGAGTATCACCGGGGAGCTGTTTTTT. Based on the CDR3 plus reference TRBV9 and TRBJ2-2, the full variable domain is DSGVTQTPKHLITATGQRVTLRCSPRSGDLSVYWYQQSLDQGLQFLIQYYNGEERAKGNILERFSAQQFPDLHSELNLSSLELGDSALYFCASSALGSITGELFFGEGSRLTVL.

In its sample, this clone was seen a few times. V gene TRBV27 combines with J gene TRBJ2-2; 10 bases match TRBD2. The V segment lost 2 bases and the J segment 4 bases; nucleotides outside the gene matches: 7. The CDR3 runs to 17 residues. The germline CDR1 and CDR2 sequences are MNHEY and SMNVEV (reference sequence). For the CDR3, the DNA is TGTGCCAGCAGTTTACAGGTGGGACTAGCGACCACCGGGGAGCTGTTTTTT. Amino acid sequence: CASSLQVGLATTGELFF.

V is TRBV5-1 and J is TRBJ2-1; 8 nucleotides line up with TRBD2. The CDR3 consists of 17 residues. Germline V gene sequence: CDR1 SGHRS, CDR2 YFSETQ. Trimming at V came to 3 bases and at J to 0 bases, leaving 8 bases not matched to a gene. CDR3 bases: TGCGCCAGCAGCTCCGGGGGGGGCTGGGCCTCCTACAATGAGCAGTTCTTC. Translating gives CASSSGGGWASYNEQFF. The whole variable domain, remainder taken from reference TRBV5-1 and TRBJ2-1, is KAGVTQTPRYLIKTRGQQVTLSCSPISGHRSVSWYQQTPGQGLQFLFEYFSETQRNKGNFPGRFSGRQFSNSRSEMNVSTLELGDSALYLCASSSGGGWASYNEQFFGPGTRLTVL.

This clone has a count of ten or more. This rearrangement joins TRBV6-1 to TRBJ2-7; 10 positions agree with TRBD1. V lost 5 bases, J lost 1 base, and 5 bases stayed unmatched. CDR3 length: 15 amino acids. CDR1 is MNHNS, CDR2 SASEGT, per germline. Here the CDR3 reads CASSPWGQGSYEQYF. In DNA, the CDR3 is TGTGCCAGCAGTCCATGGGGACAGGGGTCCTACGAGCAGTACTTC.